The 19 T cell receptor beta chains reported below all come from one sample, sequenced in a study of post-analysis software for immune sequencing data. No antigens are known for them. Unique molecular identifiers were carried by the TCR beta cDNA libraries. TCRdb ran MiXCR on the PCR reads and lists one entry per CDR3 protein. The sample has under 900,000 distinct CDR3 sequences, under 70% seen once. The study, taken as a whole, reports: Elevated frequency relative to controls characterized 4 or 5 TRBV segments in patients, TRBV5-6, TRBV5-1 and TRBV20-1 among them.

Sequenced sample: blood. The receptors here all came from a girl aged 10 to 17 with multiple sclerosis.

This clonotype has a handful of counts. The chain is built from TRBV12-3 or TRBV12-4 and TRBJ2-1, with 8 bases lining up with TRBD2. The CDR3 sequence is 15 residues long. Trimming removed 3 bases from V and 8 bases from J; junction bases left unmatched: 9. CDR3 in amino acids: CASSFSSGIEDEQFF. The CDR3 coding sequence is TGTGCCAGCAGTTTTAGTAGCGGGATTGAGGATGAGCAGTTCTTC.

The chain carries TRBV7-9 and TRBJ2-7; the match to TRBD2 covers 8 bases. J lost 0 bases, V lost 1 base, and 8 bases had no gene match. Germline CDR1 is SEHNR and CDR2 is FQNEAQ (reference sequence). This CDR3 is built from 17 residues. This chain's CDR3 is CASSLGTSREVSYEQYF. CDR3 nucleotides: TGTGCCAGCAGCTTAGGAACCTCGCGGGAGGTCTCCTACGAGCAGTACTTC.

This clonotype was observed a few times. The gene calls are TRBV20-1 and TRBJ2-1; TRBD2 agrees at 13 bases. Germline V lookup: CDR1 DFQATT, CDR2 SNEGSKA (reference sequence). V lost 3 bases and J lost 0; bases outside the gene matches: 5. This CDR3 spans 17 amino acids. DNA of the CDR3: TGCAGTGCTAGGGGACTAGCGGGAATAAGCTCCTACAATGAGCAGTTCTTC. The encoded protein is CSARGLAGISSYNEQFF.

The chain employs TRBV5-6 and TRBJ2-4; D gene uncertain. The germline V and J ends were trimmed by 2 bases and 0 bases, with 9 bases remaining between them. The CDR3 contains 15 residues. CDR1 is SGHDT and CDR2 is YYEEEE in the germline V gene. The DNA of the CDR3 is TGTGCCAGCAGCTTCAGGACCTTAGCCAAAAACATTCAGTACTTC. This gives the protein CASSFRTLAKNIQYF.

The chain uses TRBV29-1 and TRBJ2-3; TRBD2 matches 8 bases. Unmatched junction bases numbered 11, after V lost 8 bases and J lost 4 bases. This CDR3 contains 14 residues. Germline loops: CDR1 SQVTM, CDR2 ANQGSEA. CDR3 sequence: CSFIRAGVADTQYF. In DNA form, the CDR3 reads TGCAGCTTCATCCGAGCGGGAGTCGCAGATACGCAGTATTTT.

The gene calls are TRBV12-3 or TRBV12-4 and TRBJ2-1, with a possible D match to TRBD2 (6 bases). The germline V and J ends were trimmed by 5 bases and 2 bases, with 10 bases remaining between them. CDR3 length equals 14 residues. The CDR3 sequence is CASSRDFAYNEQFF. CDR3 DNA sequence: TGTGCCAGCAGTCGGGACTTCGCCTACAATGAGCAGTTCTTC.

This clonotype was counted only a few times. This chain connects TRBV4-1 to TRBJ2-7; D may be TRBD2 (7 bases). CDR3 length equals 17 residues. The germline gives CDR1 MGHRA, CDR2 YSYEKL. V lost 3 bases and J 0 bases, leaving 18 bases between the germline ends. The CDR3 reads CASSQQGLGGGSYEQYF. As DNA, the CDR3 is TGCGCCAGCAGCCAGCAGGGGTTGGGGGGGGGCTCCTACGAGCAGTACTTC.

The chain uses TRBV15 and TRBJ1-5, with 9 bases fitting TRBD1. CDR1 and CDR2 from the germline V gene are LNHNV and YYDKDF (reference sequence). CDR3 size: 16 residues. After removal of 0 bases from V and 6 bases from J, the junction contained 6 bases not matched to a gene. The CDR3 loop is CATSRETGGLGQPQHF. CDR3 nucleotide sequence: TGTGCCACCAGCAGAGAGACAGGGGGACTGGGTCAGCCCCAGCATTTT.

V and J are TRBV29-1 and TRBJ2-5, with D hard to call. Germline values: CDR1 SQVTM, CDR2 ANQGSEA. This CDR3 region has 10 residues. V was clipped by 8 bases and J by 4 bases, with 8 bases between them. The CDR3 spells CSFRLETQYF. CDR3 in DNA: TGCAGCTTCCGGCTAGAGACCCAGTACTTC.

The chain uses TRBV29-1 and TRBJ2-2; D is unresolved. Germline V lookup: CDR1 SQVTM, CDR2 ANQGSEA. The CDR3 spans 14 residues. Trimming cost V 5 bases and J 4 bases, with 14 bases left between them. CDR3 in DNA: TGCAGCGTTCGTCCTACTTTATCCACCGGGGAGCTGTTTTTT. This encodes CSVRPTLSTGELFF.

The chain uses TRBV6-5 and TRBJ2-1; TRBD2 aligns across 13 bases. V gave up 9 bases and J gave up 4 bases; unmatched junction bases: 9. Germline CDR1 reads MNHEY; CDR2 reads SVGAGI. The CDR3 spans 16 residues. The CDR3 coding sequence is TGTGCCAGAGGGACTAGCGGGAAAGGGAATTACAATGAGCAGTTCTTC. It encodes CARGTSGKGNYNEQFF.

This clonotype was detected a few times. The CDR3 loop reads CSAPRLAGALEQYF. The CDR3 DNA follows: TGCAGTGCTCCTCGACTAGCGGGAGCATTGGAGCAGTACTTC. This chain uses TRBV20-1 with TRBJ2-5, with 12 bases lining up with TRBD2. Germline CDR1 reads DFQATT; CDR2 reads SNEGSKA (reference sequence). This CDR3 has 14 residues. Germline trimming cut 5 bases from V and 11 bases from J; bases unmatched to any gene: 12.

In its sample, this clonotype was seen a few times. The chain combines TRBV7-9 with TRBJ2-4, with 7 nucleotides matching TRBD2. The J call may not be correct, given that the DNA end is closer to TRBJ2-7. Germline loops: CDR1 SEHNR, CDR2 FQNEAQ (reference sequence). CDR3 length equals 13 residues. As DNA, the CDR3 is TGTGCCAGCAGCTTAACTAGCGACTACGAGCAGTACTTC. It yields the protein CASSLTSDYEQYF.

There are a few counts of this clonotype. The chain has TRBV7-2 and TRBJ2-3; unclear D gene. Trimming pared 2 bases from V and 0 bases from J, leaving 12 bases between. CDR1 SGHTA and CDR2 FQGNSA come from the germline V gene. There are 16 residues in the CDR3. For the CDR3, the DNA is TGTGCCAGCAGCTTAATGGCGACAACTAGCACAGATACGCAGTATTTT. This translates into CASSLMATTSTDTQYF.

The chain couples TRBV4-1 to TRBJ2-1; maybe TRBD2 (6 bases). Germline CDR1 and CDR2: MGHRA and YSYEKL. The V gene lost 1 base and the J gene lost 6 bases, with 13 bases spanning the gap. The length of the CDR3 is 15 residues. Here the CDR3 reads CASSQVGLAINEQFF. CDR3 DNA: TGCGCCAGCAGCCAAGTTGGTCTAGCGATCAATGAGCAGTTCTTC.

This clonotype has more than one count but fewer than ten. This chain connects TRBV25-1 to TRBJ2-3; D not resolved. Between the trimmed V and J ends, which lost 8 bases and 2 bases, there was a span of 17 bases. CDR1 is MGHDK, CDR2 SYGVNS, per germline. The CDR3 length is 15 residues. The CDR3 reads CASGLGLLYTDTQYF. The CDR3 coding sequence is TGTGCCAGCGGCCTAGGGCTTCTTTACACAGATACGCAGTATTTT.

The rearrangement uses TRBV12-5 and TRBJ1-4, with 7 nucleotides matching TRBD1. The junction had 11 bases not matched to a gene; V was cut back by 6 bases and J by 10 bases. The CDR3 is made up of 14 amino acids. The germline V gene encodes CDR1 LGHNT and CDR2 FRNRAP. CDR3 region: CASGPQGYSVKLFF. As DNA, the CDR3 is TGTGCTAGTGGCCCACAGGGGTACAGCGTAAAACTGTTTTTT. Based on the CDR3 plus reference TRBV12-5 and TRBJ1-4, the full variable domain is DARVTQTPRHKVTEMGQEVTMRCQPILGHNTVFWYRQTMMQGLELLAYFRNRAPLDDSGMPKDRFSAEMPDATLATLKIQPSEPRDSAVYFCASGPQGYSVKLFFGSGTQLSVL.

This chain links TRBV29-1 with TRBJ1-1; 7 bases are shared with TRBD1. The V segment lost 1 base and the J segment 5 bases; nucleotides outside the gene matches: 10. The CDR3 has 15 residues. Germline V CDR1 and CDR2: SQVTM, ANQGSEA. This CDR3 reads CSVEGYRDSRTEAFF. The DNA for the CDR3 is TGCAGCGTTGAAGGCTACCGGGACAGCCGGACTGAAGCTTTCTTT.

This clonotype has a handful of counts. The chain has TRBV29-1 and TRBJ2-1; TRBD2 matches 9 bases. This CDR3 is built from 12 residues. CDR1 is SQVTM and CDR2 is ANQGSEA in the germline V gene. The junction had 6 bases not matched to a gene; V was cut back by 7 bases and J by 8 bases. In DNA, the CDR3 is TGCAGCGAAATAGCGGGAGTGGATGAGCAGTTCTTC. This translates into CSEIAGVDEQFF.